This T cell receptor (beta chain) was profiled in a study of PD-L1 blockade in urothelial cancer. For the study at large: Male sex and bladder-origin urothelial cancer were recorded for about 90% of the roughly 30 patients. Analysis of blood occurred 3 weeks (second dose) and 6 weeks after treatment start.

Clones were read by immunoSEQ multiplex PCR, and TCRdb kept only the in-frame ones, dropping some. The sample yields 37,000 or so clones, nearly 85% seen once. In regard to this clone: Its target is unknown.

Time point defined: pretreatment peripheral blood. Study-wide findings and caveats: Patients with below-median pretreatment blood clonality survived longer.

Trimming left V 6 bases short and J 7 bases short, with 18 bases between. Looked up from germline, CDR1 is LNHDA and CDR2 is SQIVND (reference sequence). This CDR3 is built from 14 residues. The material sequenced was PBMCs, taken around atezolizumab (anti-PD-L1) treatment. The sequence was collected from a man between 60 and 75 years old with urothelial cancer. The chain couples TRBV19 to TRBJ1-1; D unresolved. Here the CDR3 DNA reads TGTGCCAGTAGCCCTAACGGGATCCTCGTTGAAGCTTTCTTT. Protein product: CASSPNGILVEAFF.